The 19 T cell receptor beta chains listed next were all sequenced from one sample in a study of response to subunit inactivated influenza vaccine. Each CDR3 protein is one row after TCRdb ran MiXCR on the RT-PCR reads. Of 650,000 to 800,000 distinct CDR3 sequences listed, roughly 14% were seen once; the top ten hold 6% to 7%. The sequencing here drew on PBMCs from blood, taken 14 days before vaccination. The receptors here all came from a man aged 45-60 years who received an inactivated influenza vaccine.

This clonotype was observed at least ten times. The J gene is TRBJ2-7, the V gene TRBV5-1; D ambiguous. V lost 0 bases to trimming and J lost 0 bases, with 7 bases between them. This CDR3 is 14 amino acids long. CDR1 SGHRS and CDR2 YFSETQ come from the germline V gene. The CDR3 reads CASSLGFTSYEQYF. The CDR3 DNA reads as TGCGCCAGCAGCTTGGGTTTTACCTCCTACGAGCAGTACTTC.

This clonotype was seen a handful of times. The chain couples TRBV25-1 to TRBJ2-6; a possible D gene is TRBD1 (8 bases). The CDR3 is made up of 18 amino acids. Germline V gene lookup returns CDR1 MGHDK and CDR2 SYGVNS. Trimming removed 3 bases from V and 2 bases from J, with 17 bases in between. CDR3 bases: TGTGCCAGCAGTGAGAGACAGGGGAGGGGACCTGGGGCCAACGTCCTGACTTTC. It translates to CASSERQGRGPGANVLTF.

The chain is built from TRBV19 and TRBJ1-2, with 7 bases matching TRBD1. Germline CDR1 and CDR2: LNHDA and SQIVND (reference sequence). The J segment lost 2 bases and the V segment lost 7 bases, leaving 7 bases of the junction unmatched. The CDR3 consists of 14 residues. CDR3 in DNA: TGTGCCAGTAAGAACGACAGGGCCAACTATGGCTACACCTTC. Translating it yields CASKNDRANYGYTF.

This clonotype was seen a few times. The chain couples TRBV29-1 to TRBJ2-3, with a weak D call TRBD1 (5 bases). The CDR3 is made up of 12 amino acids. Deletions cut 6 bases from V and 4 bases from J, with 11 bases between. Germline V gene data show CDR1 as SQVTM and CDR2 as ANQGSEA. The DNA for the CDR3 is TGCAGCGTGCTGCAGGGCGCAGATACGCAGTATTTT. This sequence encodes CSVLQGADTQYF.

For the CDR3, the DNA is TGCGCCAGCAGCTTGTCCGGGAGCGACTATGGCTACACCTTC. This sequence encodes CASSLSGSDYGYTF. The genes are TRBV5-1 and TRBJ1-2, with no clear D. Trimming left V 1 base short and J 3 bases short, with 10 bases between. The germline V gene encodes CDR1 SGHRS and CDR2 YFSETQ. The CDR3 is 14 amino acids.

This clonotype was counted only a few times. The chain links TRBV3-1 to TRBJ1-1; 8 nucleotides align to TRBD1. The CDR3 is made up of 16 amino acids. CDR1 and CDR2 from the germline V gene are LGHDT and YNNKEL (reference sequence). Trimming took 7 bases from V and 3 from J; bases not matched to a gene: 13. The CDR3 DNA reads TGTGCCAGCACCGACAGGGGAGCAGGGCGGTACACTGAAGCTTTCTTT. Encoded protein: CASTDRGAGRYTEAFF.

The chain has TRBV5-1 and TRBJ2-6, with 8 bases identical to TRBD2. The germline gives CDR1 SGHRS, CDR2 YFSETQ. The CDR3 totals 17 residues. The trim removed 6 bases at V and 0 bases at J, leaving 8 bases unmatched. The CDR3 reads CASIAGQSLSGANVLTF. CDR3 in DNA: TGCGCCAGCATAGCGGGGCAGTCCCTCTCTGGGGCCAACGTCCTGACTTTC.

The chain combines TRBV10-3 with TRBJ2-1, with D possibly TRBD2 on 5 matching bases. This CDR3 has 14 residues. Trimming left V 7 bases short and J 4 bases short, with 14 bases between. The germline V gene encodes CDR1 ENHRY and CDR2 SYGVKD. The DNA of the CDR3 is TGTGCCATCACCCGAGGGCGGGTTTACAATGAGCAGTTCTTC. Translation gives CAITRGRVYNEQFF.

The chain employs TRBV7-9 and TRBJ2-2; tentative D call: TRBD1 (5 bases). Germline lookup yields CDR1 SEHNR and CDR2 FQNEAQ (reference sequence). V lost 1 base and J lost 4, with 7 bases in between. CDR3 length equals 14 residues. The CDR3 coding sequence is TGTGCCAGCAGCTTAGAGGGGATCACCGGGGAGCTGTTTTTT. The encoded protein is CASSLEGITGELFF.

This clonotype was counted at least ten times. The rearrangement uses TRBV6-2 or TRBV6-3 and TRBJ2-1; D gene unclear. Trimming removed 6 bases from V and 11 bases from J, with 8 bases in between. The CDR3 has 10 amino acids. Per the germline V gene, CDR1 is MNHEY and CDR2 is SVGEGT. DNA of the CDR3: TGTGCCAGCAGCCAAGGCAAGCAGTTCTTC. It codes for CASSQGKQFF.

This clonotype was picked up many times. The J gene is TRBJ1-4, the V gene TRBV14; no reliable D call. From germline, CDR1 is SGHDN and CDR2 FVKESK. The ends were cut back, 0 bases at V and 4 bases at J, with 9 bases in the middle. The CDR3 loop spans 15 amino acids. The CDR3 region is CASSQEVAFNEKLFF. The CDR3 coding sequence is TGTGCCAGCAGCCAAGAGGTGGCTTTTAATGAAAAACTGTTTTTT. Combining the CDR3 with reference TRBV14 and TRBJ1-4 gives the whole variable domain EAGVTQFPSHSVIEKGQTVTLRCDPISGHDNLYWYRRVMGKEIKFLLHFVKESKQDESGMPNNRFLAERTGGTYSTLKVQPAELEDSGVYFCASSQEVAFNEKLFFGSGTQLSVL.

This chain connects TRBV5-1 to TRBJ2-1; D is ambiguous. The CDR3 covers 15 residues. The ends were cut back, 0 bases at V and 4 bases at J, with 11 bases in the middle. The germline CDR1 and CDR2 sequences are SGHRS and YFSETQ. CDR3 DNA sequence: TGCGCCAGCAGCTTGGGGGCTAGTGAGTACAATGAGCAGTTCTTC. It specifies CASSLGASEYNEQFF.

This chain joins TRBV4-3 and TRBJ2-1; D ambiguous. The CDR3 contains 16 residues. V lost 2 bases and J lost 0, with 11 bases in between. Per the germline V gene, CDR1 is LGHNA and CDR2 is YSLEER. CDR3 nucleotide sequence: TGCGCCAGCAGCCAAACGTATACGGCCTCCTACAATGAGCAGTTCTTC. Translation: CASSQTYTASYNEQFF.

This clonotype was observed a handful of times. The chain couples TRBV18 to TRBJ2-2; no reliable D call. Germline CDR1 reads KGHSH; CDR2 reads LQKENI. V was shortened by 8 bases and J by 0 bases, with 10 bases between the two germline ends. This CDR3 spans 14 amino acids. CDR3 sequence: CASRWQTNTGELFF. DNA for the CDR3: TGTGCCAGCCGGTGGCAGACGAACACCGGGGAGCTGTTTTTT.

This clonotype was picked up one time. V usage is TRBV5-6 and J usage is TRBJ2-3; TRBD2 aligns across 15 bases. V was clipped by 5 bases and J by 3 bases; unmatched bases: 4. This CDR3 comprises 16 residues. CDR1 and CDR2 (germline): SGHDT, YYEEEE. The CDR3 sequence is CASRYGLAGGTDTQYF. In DNA, the CDR3 is TGTGCCAGCAGATACGGACTAGCGGGGGGGACAGATACGCAGTATTTT.

The rearrangement joins TRBV15 to TRBJ2-3; D unclear. Trimming took 5 bases from V and 5 from J, leaving 8 bases between them. The CDR3 consists of 12 residues. In germline, CDR1 is LNHNV, CDR2 YYDKDF (reference sequence). CDR3: CATSSHGDTQYF. In DNA, the CDR3 is TGTGCCACCAGCTCTCATGGAGATACGCAGTATTTT.

The chain uses TRBV28 and TRBJ2-7; perhaps TRBD1 as D (5 bases). Germline CDR1 is MDHEN and CDR2 is SYDVKM. The CDR3 has 14 residues. The ends were cut back, 3 bases at V and 5 bases at J, with 14 bases in the middle. The CDR3 DNA reads as TGTGCCAGCAGTTTCCCAGGGTCGATAGACGAGCAGTACTTC. It specifies CASSFPGSIDEQYF.

This clonotype appeared many times. This chain connects TRBV5-6 to TRBJ2-1; 11 bases fit TRBD2. The CDR3 is 15 amino acids. Looked up from germline, CDR1 is SGHDT and CDR2 is YYEEEE. V was pared by 4 bases and J by 4 bases, with 4 bases of the junction left unmatched. CDR3 loop: CASSTGTSGYNEQFF. CDR3 nucleotides: TGTGCCAGCAGCACCGGGACTAGCGGATACAATGAGCAGTTCTTC.

CDR3 sequence: CATGWNEKLFF. CDR3 sequence (DNA): TGTGCCACGGGGTGGAATGAAAAACTGTTTTTT. The V gene is TRBV3-1, the J gene TRBJ1-4; D is unresolved. V was trimmed by 10 bases and J by 5 bases, leaving 8 bases between them. CDR3 length: 11 residues. Germline lookup yields CDR1 LGHDT and CDR2 YNNKEL (reference sequence).